Following are 16 T cell receptor beta chains from one sample sequenced in a study of blood T cell repertoires in COVID-19. The protocol was immunoSEQ multiplex PCR, while the TCRdb copy is restricted to in-frame clones and leaves out a portion. The sample consists of around 160,000 clones, roughly four fifths of them appearing once. The sequenced material came from peripheral blood. Receptors were obtained from a human donor with acute or convalescent COVID-19. The donor label of this sample is uncertain.

CDR3 sequence: CAFRGSVYGYTF. The CDR3 DNA follows: TGTGCTTTCAGGGGATCCGTCTATGGCTACACCTTC. The rearrangement joins TRBV30 to TRBJ1-2, with a tentative D call TRBD1 (6 bases). Germline V gene lookup returns CDR1 GTSNPN and CDR2 SVGIG (reference sequence). The CDR3 contains 12 residues.

The chain employs TRBV7-9 and TRBJ2-5, with D possibly TRBD2 on 5 matching bases. The CDR3 length is 14 residues. Germline V CDR1 and CDR2: SEHNR, FQNEAQ (reference sequence). V shed 5 bases and J shed 2 bases, with 12 bases lying between them. The CDR3: CASSPSGGQETQYF. In DNA, the CDR3 is TGTGCCAGCAGCCCGAGCGGCGGACAAGAGACCCAGTACTTC. The variable domain in full, with the rest retrieved from reference TRBV7-9 and TRBJ2-5, is DTGVSQNPRHKITKRGQNVTFRCDPISEHNRLYWYRQTLGQGPEFLTYFQNEAQLEKSRLLSDRFSAERPKGSFSTLEIQRTEQGDSAMYLCASSPSGGQETQYFGPGTRLLVL.

This chain links TRBV4-1 with TRBJ2-7; D is undetermined. The CDR3 extends over 15 amino acids. The germline V gene has CDR1 MGHRA and CDR2 YSYEKL. V shed 8 bases and J shed 2 bases, with 19 bases lying between them. The CDR3 sequence is CASRLLHGDAYEQYF. The CDR3 DNA sequence: TGCGCCAGCCGACTTCTGCATGGAGACGCCTACGAGCAGTACTTC.

CDR3 nucleotide sequence: TGTGCCTGGAGTGGCCCCACTAAGGGACAGCCCGGCTACACCTTC. It translates to CAWSGPTKGQPGYTF. The chain has TRBV30 and TRBJ1-2, with 7 nucleotides matching TRBD1. The CDR3 spans 15 residues. J was trimmed by 8 bases and V by 1 base; bases with no gene match: 13. Germline V gene data show CDR1 as GTSNPN and CDR2 as SVGIG (reference sequence).

The chain links TRBV11-2 to TRBJ1-2; 10 nucleotides line up with TRBD1. Germline CDR1 is SGHAT and CDR2 is FQNNGV. Trimming took 1 base from V and 6 from J; bases not matched to a gene: 5. The CDR3 consists of 15 residues. The CDR3 here is CASSLAGTGANGYTF. The DNA of the CDR3 is TGTGCCAGCAGCTTAGCTGGGACAGGGGCGAATGGCTACACCTTC.

This chain connects TRBV7-9 to TRBJ2-1; the D gene is possibly TRBD1 (6 bases). There are 11 residues in the CDR3. Germline V lookup: CDR1 SEHNR, CDR2 FQNEAQ (reference sequence). Trimming pared 6 bases from V and 6 bases from J, leaving 6 bases between. The CDR3 loop is CASRGANEQFF. Written as DNA, the CDR3 is TGTGCCAGCAGGGGGGCCAATGAGCAGTTCTTC.

V usage is TRBV15 and J usage is TRBJ1-2, with TRBD1 as a possible D gene (6 bases). CDR1 is LNHNV, CDR2 YYDKDF, per germline (reference sequence). The CDR3 length is 13 residues. V was pared by 3 bases and J by 7 bases, with 12 bases between. The CDR3 reads CATSSTGFAGYTF. CDR3 nucleotides: TGTGCCACCAGCAGCACAGGGTTTGCTGGCTACACCTTC.

This sequence joins TRBV7-2 and TRBJ2-5; D not certain. The V end lost 4 bases, the J end lost 5 bases, and 11 bases lay between the germline ends. The CDR3 has 13 amino acids. CDR1 SGHTA and CDR2 FQGNSA come from the germline V gene. In nucleotides, the CDR3 is TGTGCCAGCAGCTCTCCCGCCCGGGAGACCCAGTACTTC. Translated, it gives CASSSPARETQYF.

This clone was counted only a few times. The genes are TRBV6-6 and TRBJ2-3; 9 nucleotides agree with TRBD2. The CDR3 is 17 amino acids. The germline CDR1 and CDR2 sequences are MNHNY and SVGAGI (reference sequence). Trimming cost V 5 bases and J 0 bases; bases outside gene matches: 9. CDR3 coding DNA: TGTGCCAGCAGTCGAAGCGGGGGGATCACTAGCACAGATACGCAGTATTTT. It encodes CASSRSGGITSTDTQYF.

This clone was observed a single time. The chain recombines TRBV7-2 with TRBJ2-5; weak D call: TRBD2 (6 bases). Germline lookup yields CDR1 SGHTA and CDR2 FQGNSA. V dropped 1 base and J dropped 4 bases, with 10 bases sitting between them. The CDR3 is 14 amino acids. DNA of the CDR3: TGTGCCAGCAGCTTAGGTCGAGCGGGAGAGACCCAGTACTTC. This sequence encodes CASSLGRAGETQYF.

CDR3 protein: CASERDRGSNTGELFF. DNA of the CDR3: TGCGCCAGCGAGAGGGACAGGGGATCGAACACCGGGGAGCTGTTTTTT. The rearrangement joins TRBV5-1 to TRBJ2-2, with 10 bases fitting TRBD1. The germline gives CDR1 SGHRS, CDR2 YFSETQ. Losses at the gene ends were 7 bases for V and 0 bases for J; bases not matched to a gene: 6. The CDR3 spans 16 residues.

CDR3 nucleotide sequence: TGTGCCAGCAGCTCATCTGGACAGGGGGCACGGCAGCCCCAGCATTTT. Its protein is CASSSSGQGARQPQHF. This chain connects TRBV7-8 to TRBJ1-5; 11 positions agree with TRBD1. Germline V gives CDR1 SGHVS, CDR2 FQNEAQ. The CDR3 runs 16 residues. V dropped 4 bases and J dropped 7; count of bases not matched to a gene: 9.

As regards this clone: Other DNA sequences from this sample encode an identical CDR3 as well. The CDR3 region has the DNA TGCGCCAGCAGCTCCGGACAGGTCAATGAGCAGTTCTTC. It encodes CASSSGQVNEQFF. This chain links TRBV5-1 with TRBJ2-1; 7 nucleotides match TRBD1. Germline V CDR1 and CDR2: SGHRS, YFSETQ. CDR3 size: 13 residues. V shed 3 bases, J shed 6 bases, and the junction held 3 bases outside the gene matches.

The rearrangement uses TRBV7-2 and TRBJ2-7; TRBD1 matches 7 bases. Germline CDR1 is SGHTA and CDR2 is FQGNSA. CDR3 length equals 14 residues. Trimming took 3 bases from V and 5 from J; bases not matched to a gene: 7. CDR3 DNA sequence: TGTGCCAGCAGCTTTGGCAGGGGGTCGAACGAGCAGTACTTC. Amino acids: CASSFGRGSNEQYF.

The chain is built from TRBV5-8 and TRBJ1-5, with unresolved D. The V end lost 2 bases, the J end lost 7 bases, and 13 bases lay between the germline ends. This CDR3 is built from 14 residues. The germline CDR1 and CDR2 sequences are SGHTS and YDEGEE. CDR3 nucleotide sequence: TGTGCCAGCAGCTTTGAGGGTGGGCGGCAGCCCCAGCATTTT. This encodes CASSFEGGRQPQHF.

The chain has TRBV6-5 and TRBJ1-2; TRBD1 might be the D (6 bases). Per the germline V gene, CDR1 is MNHEY and CDR2 is SVGAGI. This CDR3 has 13 amino acids. V was clipped by 5 bases and J by 4 bases, with 11 bases between them. CDR3 sequence: CASSPRGAYGYTF. CDR3 sequence (DNA): TGTGCCAGCAGTCCCCGGGGGGCCTATGGCTACACCTTC.